The rows below give T cell receptor beta chains drawn from one sample of a study of blood T cells in healthy people across ages. TCRdb processed the 5' RACE reads anew with MiXCR; each CDR3 protein has one entry. The data show about 590,000 distinct CDR3 sequences, about 30% seen once. Source material: blood. The origin of the receptors is a woman aged 80 or older in good health. Each CDR3 is given with its conserved first and last residue. D genes are given only for firm matches. Where a row states a size, it is once, few, many or the class of an expanded clone; other rows omit it.

TRBJ1-1	TRBV7-2	many	NA	TGTGCCAGCAGCTTAGCCCTACTAGGGGCGAACACTGAAGCTTTCTTT	CASSLALLGANTEAFF
TRBJ1-6	TRBV7-9	many	NA	TGTGCCAGCGTATTCACCACTGGGTCTAATAATTCACCCCTCCACTTT	CASVFTTGSNNSPLHF
TRBJ1-5	TRBV6-6	many	NA	TGTGCCAGCGGGGGGAGTCAGCCCCAGCATTTT	CASGGSQPQHF
TRBJ2-7	TRBV12-3/TRBV12-4	few	NA	TGTGCCAGCAGTTTAGTCGGGCCGCGGACCTACGAGCAGTACTTC	CASSLVGPRTYEQYF
TRBJ2-1	TRBV5-1	NA	TRBD1	TGCGCCAGCAGCACCCGGGACAGGGACAATGTGCAGTTCTTC	CASSTRDRDNVQFF
TRBJ2-5	TRBV6-2/TRBV6-3	NA	NA	TGTGCCAGCAGTTACGGGGCAGTGATTCAAGAGACCCAGTACTTC	CASSYGAVIQETQYF
TRBJ2-5	TRBV20-1	many	TRBD2	TGCAGTGGGCAGCGGGGCCAAGAGACCCAGTACTTC	CSGQRGQETQYF
TRBJ2-3	TRBV21-1	many	NA	TGTGCCAGCAGAGCGCGCCCGAGATCAGATACGCAGTATTTT	CASRARPRSDTQYF
TRBJ2-3	TRBV20-1	many	NA	TGCAGTGCTATATATACTAGCACAGATACGCAGTATTTT	CSAIYTSTDTQYF
TRBJ2-1	TRBV7-3	many	NA	TGTGCCAGCAGCTCCGACAGTGCTGAGCAGTTCTTC	CASSSDSAEQFF
TRBJ1-4	TRBV6-1	NA	NA	TGTGCCAGCAGTGAAGCGCGGGCCATAGGGGGAAAACTGTTTTTT	CASSEARAIGGKLFF
TRBJ2-1	TRBV5-5	many	TRBD1	TGTGCCAGCAGTCCTCCGGGACAGGGCTCAAGAGAGCAGTTCTTC	CASSPPGQGSREQFF
TRBJ2-5	TRBV11-2	many	NA	TGTGCCAGCAGCTTAGGACAGAAGTGGGAGACCCAGTACTTC	CASSLGQKWETQYF
TRBJ2-7	TRBV7-2	many	TRBD1	TGTGCCAGCAGCGCGGACAGGGGAACCTACGAGCAGTACTTC	CASSADRGTYEQYF
TRBJ1-4	TRBV4-1	few	NA	TGCGCCAGCAGTGAAAATCGGGGGGCTAGCGAAAAACTGTTTTTT	CASSENRGASEKLFF
TRBJ2-7	TRBV5-1	NA	TRBD2	TGCGCCAGCAGCTTTTTGGGCCTAGCGGGAGTGGACGAGCAGTACTTC	CASSFLGLAGVDEQYF
TRBJ1-5	TRBV30	NA	NA	TGTGCCTGGGGCCTAGGTCGGGCGGGGCAGCCCCAGCATTTT	CAWGLGRAGQPQHF
TRBJ2-2	TRBV5-6	few	NA	TGTGCCAGCAGCGTGATAGACAGGACGAACACCGGGGAGCTGTTTTTT	CASSVIDRTNTGELFF
TRBJ2-5	TRBV4-2	NA	TRBD2	TGTGCCAGCAGCCAAGCGCAGCGGGGGGGCGAGGAGACCCAGTACTTC	CASSQAQRGGEETQYF
TRBJ1-2	TRBV5-5	few	NA	TGTGCCAGCAGTACAGGCGACGGATATGGCTGCACCTTC	CASSTGDGYGCTF
TRBJ2-1	TRBV29-1	many	TRBD1	TGCAGCGTTTGGGGACAGGGGGAACCAAATGAGCAGTTCTTC	CSVWGQGEPNEQFF
TRBJ2-1	TRBV20-1	once	NA	TGCAGTGCTAGAGCCACAGGCGGGTGGACCTACAATGAGCAGTTCTTC	CSARATGGWTYNEQFF
TRBJ1-1	TRBV10-3	many	NA	TGTGCCATCAGTGAGCCGGGTTTTAATGAAGCTTTCTTT	CAISEPGFNEAFF
TRBJ1-5	TRBV6-5	NA	NA	TGTGCCAGCAGTTATACACTGCCGGAGGGTGGGAATCAGCCCCAGCATTTT	CASSYTLPEGGNQPQHF
TRBJ2-3	TRBV20-1	many	TRBD1	TGCAGTGCTCAAACGGACAGGGATCGCACAGATACGCAGTATTTT	CSAQTDRDRTDTQYF
TRBJ1-4	TRBV28	NA	NA	TGTGCCAGCAGACGGGGGCGAAATGAAAAACTGTTTTTT	CASRRGRNEKLFF
TRBJ2-1	TRBV7-8	once	TRBD2	TGTGCCAGCAGCTTAGTGGGCGGCGGGGGGCTGTACGAGCAGTTCTTC	CASSLVGGGGLYEQFF
TRBJ2-1	TRBV12-3/TRBV12-4	NA	NA	TGTGCCAGCAGTTTAGTTAGTCTTAATGAGCGGTTCTTC	CASSLVSLNERFF
TRBJ2-5	TRBV20-1	many	TRBD2	TGCAGTGCCAGAGCCGGGGGGACCCAAGAGACCCAGTACTTC	CSARAGGTQETQYF
TRBJ2-2	TRBV6-1	NA	NA	TGTGCCAGCAGTGAAATTGTCCGGGGAGGCGGGGAGCTGTTTTTT	CASSEIVRGGGELFF
TRBJ2-5	TRBV7-2	NA	NA	TGTGCCAGCAGCTTAGGTTGGAAGGAGGAGACCCAGTACTTC	CASSLGWKEETQYF